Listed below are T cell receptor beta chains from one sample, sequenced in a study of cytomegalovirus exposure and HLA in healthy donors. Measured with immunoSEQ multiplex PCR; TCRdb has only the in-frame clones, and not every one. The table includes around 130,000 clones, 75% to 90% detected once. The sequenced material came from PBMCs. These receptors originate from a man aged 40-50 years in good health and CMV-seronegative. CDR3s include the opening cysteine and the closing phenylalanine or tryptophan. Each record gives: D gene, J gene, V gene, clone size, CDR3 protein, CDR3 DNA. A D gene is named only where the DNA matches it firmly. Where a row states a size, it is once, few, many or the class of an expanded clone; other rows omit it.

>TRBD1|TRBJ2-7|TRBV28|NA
CASSSGTANSYEQYF
TGTGCCAGCAGCTCCGGGACAGCCAACTCCTACGAGCAGTACTTC
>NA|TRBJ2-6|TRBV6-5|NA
CASSYSAGAGANVLTF
TGTGCCAGCAGTTACTCGGCAGGGGCTGGGGCCAACGTCCTGACTTTC
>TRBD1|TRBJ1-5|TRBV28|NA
CASSSPGTGYQPQHF
TGTGCCAGCAGTTCCCCCGGGACAGGCTATCAGCCCCAGCATTTT
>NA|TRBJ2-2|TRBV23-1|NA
CASSQYEGTGSQKTNTGELFF
TGCGCCAGCAGTCAATATGAGGGAACCGGTTCCCAAAAAACGAACACCGGGGAGCTGTTTTTT
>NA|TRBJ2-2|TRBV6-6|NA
CASSPTSSAGELFF
TGTGCCAGCAGTCCGACTAGTTCGGCCGGGGAGCTGTTTTTT
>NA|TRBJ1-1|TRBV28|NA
CASSETGKGLNTEAFF
TGTGCCAGCAGTGAAACAGGGAAGGGGCTGAACACTGAAGCTTTCTTT
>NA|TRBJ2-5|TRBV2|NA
CASNWSGRKETQYF
TGTGCCAGCAACTGGAGCGGACGTAAAGAGACCCAGTACTTC
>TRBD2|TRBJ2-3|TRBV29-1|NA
CSARGLAGVLDTQYF
TGCAGCGCCAGAGGACTAGCGGGAGTGTTAGATACGCAGTATTTT
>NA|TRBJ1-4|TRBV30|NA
CAWVILEDGEKLFF
TGTGCCTGGGTCATTTTAGAGGATGGCGAAAAACTGTTTTTT
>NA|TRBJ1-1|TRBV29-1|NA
CSAGDGNTEAFF
TGCAGCGCGGGAGATGGGAACACTGAAGCTTTCTTT
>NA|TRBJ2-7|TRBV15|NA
CATSRHLRGEQYF
TGTGCCACCAGCAGGCATCTTAGGGGGGAGCAGTACTTC
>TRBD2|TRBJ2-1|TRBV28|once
CATNSGRFVEQFF
TGTGCCACCAATAGCGGGAGGTTCGTTGAGCAGTTCTTC
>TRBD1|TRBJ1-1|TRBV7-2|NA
CASSSRRQGHTEAFF
TGTGCCAGCAGCTCCCGTCGACAGGGACACACTGAAGCTTTCTTT